This T cell receptor beta chain was captured in a study of T-cell memory formation after mild COVID-19. Whole-study findings and limits: Second-wave clones peaking on day 37 lacked confirmed SARS-CoV-2 specificity.

Each CDR3 protein is one row after TCRdb ran MiXCR on the 5' RACE reads. The sample consists of 260,000 or so distinct CDR3 sequences, over 15% of them appearing once. To note about this clonotype: Its antigen is still unknown.

Germline loops: CDR1 SGHKS, CDR2 YYEKEE (reference sequence). Deletions cut 2 bases from V and 7 bases from J, with 15 bases between. CDR3 length equals 15 residues. This receptor was identified in a young man who had mild COVID-19 (a few samples of this study predate the infection). Cell type and time point are not known. The chain has TRBV5-5 and TRBJ2-2; D may correspond to TRBD1 or TRBD2 (5 bases each). Material for sequencing was PBMCs or a T cell subset sorted from them (not recorded which). The CDR3 loop is CASSFRDRELGELFF. CDR3 nucleotides: TGTGCCAGCAGCTTCAGGGATAGGGAGCTCGGGGAGCTGTTTTTT.